This TCR beta chain was sequenced during a study of OX40 agonist ivuxolimab in advanced cancers. Across the study: Participants, roughly 80% male, averaged roughly 60 years of age, ranging from about 23 to 79. Findings of the study overall: The average count of expanded clones was higher among CD8+ T cells than among CD4+. Partly responding patients at 0.1-3.0 mg/kg showed some of the smallest clonal expansion. Low normalized T-cell clonal expansion was additionally recorded for some nonresponders.

Only in-frame clones appear in the TCRdb table, and some are missing; sequencing was by immunoSEQ multiplex PCR. The data hold 40,000 to 55,000 clones, with about nine tenths observed a single time. On this clone: Antigen unknown.

The starting material was CD4+ or CD8+ T cells sorted from blood, obtained in a trial of the OX40 agonist ivuxolimab. The clonotype originates from an adult with an advanced solid tumor such as melanoma, head and neck, liver or kidney cancer.

Written as DNA, the CDR3 is TGTGCCAGCAGGAACCCCCGGGGGAACTATGGCTACACCTTC. It encodes CASRNPRGNYGYTF. J is TRBJ1-2 and V is TRBV6-5; the D gene is possibly TRBD1 (5 bases). The V and J ends lost 6 bases and 2 bases respectively, with 13 bases between them. The CDR3 consists of 14 residues. Germline V gene sequence: CDR1 MNHEY, CDR2 SVGAGI.